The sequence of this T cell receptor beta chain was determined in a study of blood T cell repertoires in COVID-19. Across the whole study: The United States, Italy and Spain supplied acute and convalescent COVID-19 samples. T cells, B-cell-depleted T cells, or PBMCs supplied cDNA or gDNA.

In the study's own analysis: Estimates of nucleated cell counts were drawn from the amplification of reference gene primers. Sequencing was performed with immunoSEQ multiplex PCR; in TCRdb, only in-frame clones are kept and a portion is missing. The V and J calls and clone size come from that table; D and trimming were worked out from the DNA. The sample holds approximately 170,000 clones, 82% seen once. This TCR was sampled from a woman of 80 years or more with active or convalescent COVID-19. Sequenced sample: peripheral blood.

The CDR3 loop is CASSPEWDSGYGYTF. Written as DNA, the CDR3 is TGTGCCAGCAGCCCCGAATGGGACAGCGGGTATGGCTACACCTTC. The rearrangement joins TRBV7-8 to TRBJ1-2; 7 bases agree with TRBD1. V was pared by 5 bases and J by 5 bases, with 11 bases of the junction left unmatched. The germline gives CDR1 SGHVS, CDR2 FQNEAQ. CDR3 length: 15 amino acids.